This T cell receptor beta chain originates from a study of chemoradiotherapy in HPV16-positive cancers. Method: immunoSEQ multiplex PCR; TCRdb's copy keeps in-frame clones and lacks some. Of some 5,200 clones listed, around 84% were seen once; the top ten hold under 40%. The V gene's germline CDR1 is LNHDA and CDR2 SQIVND (reference sequence). After removal of 4 bases from V and 8 bases from J, the junction contained 6 bases not matched to a gene. CDR3 length: 15 amino acids. The rearrangement uses TRBV19 and TRBJ1-6; 9 nucleotides line up with TRBD1. The sample here was taken from a patient who underwent chemoradiotherapy. The receptor was isolated from a human donor with HPV-associated anogenital cancer. DNA for the CDR3: TGTGCCAGTAGTACCCCACAGGGGGCGGATTCACCCCTCCACTTT. The encoded protein is CASSTPQGADSPLHF.